The clone carrying this TCR beta chain was observed many times. Its antigen is undetermined. As for time point: persistent/refractory GD, antithyroid drugs over 5 years with positive TRAb. Following extraction of RNA from PBMCs, that RNA was used to make the TCR library. These data are taken from a study of regulatory T cells in long-lasting Graves disease. General study results and limits: Persistent patients shared more public clonotypes (about 2,800) than newly diagnosed patients (around 1,000).

Construction of TCR beta libraries relied on iRepertoire HTBI primers and on Arm-PCR targeting CDR3 regions. TCRdb itself ran the multiplex PCR reads through MiXCR, one entry per CDR3 protein. The table records 400,000 to 600,000 distinct CDR3 sequences, 20% to 25% of them present only once. The sample here was peripheral blood mononuclear cells (PBMCs), taken when the disease was refractory, from a patient treated with antithyroid drugs. The sequence was collected from a female donor with Graves disease.

The CDR3 spells CASSSDFGHRYF. The CDR3, as DNA: TGTGCCAGCAGCTCTGACTTCGGCCATCGGTACTTC. The chain carries TRBV11-2 and TRBJ2-7; D not resolved. Trimming took 4 bases from V and 12 from J, leaving 16 bases between them. The length of the CDR3 is 12 residues. Germline V gives CDR1 SGHAT, CDR2 FQNNGV.